This T cell receptor (beta chain) is from a study of cytomegalovirus exposure and HLA in healthy donors. In the case of this clone: Its antigen is undetermined. At the DNA level, this CDR3 is encoded by other sequences in the same sample as well.

Primers: 60 Vbeta forward and 13 Jbeta reverse. The data were produced by immunoSEQ multiplex PCR, yet TCRdb's version contains in-frame clones alone and is incomplete. This repertoire shows roughly 170,000 clones, 70% to 85% found once; its top ten account for more than 0.95%. General study points: In a later analysis, V- and J-gene trimming of beta chains associated with a DCLRE1C missense variant, replicated independently. HLA restriction was apparent for most CMV-associated TCR beta chains in a later analysis.

Unrecorded immune exposures were likely, despite nominal health at sampling. Germline trimming cut 6 bases from V and 7 bases from J; bases unmatched to any gene: 8. CDR3 size: 14 residues. Per the germline V gene, CDR1 is MNHNS and CDR2 is SASEGT. Sequenced material: PBMCs. The chain combines TRBV6-1 with TRBJ1-5; 8 bases fit TRBD1. This clonotype was obtained from a girl under 10 years old in good health and CMV-seropositive. CDR3 DNA: TGTGCCAGCAGCCGCGGGACAGGTGACCAGCCCCAGCATTTT. It encodes CASSRGTGDQPQHF.